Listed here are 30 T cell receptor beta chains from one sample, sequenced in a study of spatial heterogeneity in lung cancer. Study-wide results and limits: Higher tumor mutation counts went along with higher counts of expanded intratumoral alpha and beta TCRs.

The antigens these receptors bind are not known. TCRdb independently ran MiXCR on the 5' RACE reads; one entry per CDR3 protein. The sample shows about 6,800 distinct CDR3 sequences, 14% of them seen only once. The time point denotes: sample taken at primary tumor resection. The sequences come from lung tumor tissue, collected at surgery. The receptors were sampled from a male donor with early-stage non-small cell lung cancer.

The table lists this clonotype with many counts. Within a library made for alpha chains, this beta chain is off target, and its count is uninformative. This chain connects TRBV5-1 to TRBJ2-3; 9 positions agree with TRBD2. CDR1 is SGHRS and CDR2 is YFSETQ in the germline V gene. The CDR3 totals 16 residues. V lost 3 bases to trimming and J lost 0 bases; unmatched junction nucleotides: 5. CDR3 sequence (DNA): TGCGCCAGCAGCTCCACGACTAGCGGCAGCACAGATACGCAGTATTTT. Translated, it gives CASSSTTSGSTDTQYF. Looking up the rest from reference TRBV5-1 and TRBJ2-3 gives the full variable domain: KAGVTQTPRYLIKTRGQQVTLSCSPISGHRSVSWYQQTPGQGLQFLFEYFSETQRNKGNFPGRFSGRQFSNSRSEMNVSTLELGDSALYLCASSSTTSGSTDTQYFGPGTRLTVL.

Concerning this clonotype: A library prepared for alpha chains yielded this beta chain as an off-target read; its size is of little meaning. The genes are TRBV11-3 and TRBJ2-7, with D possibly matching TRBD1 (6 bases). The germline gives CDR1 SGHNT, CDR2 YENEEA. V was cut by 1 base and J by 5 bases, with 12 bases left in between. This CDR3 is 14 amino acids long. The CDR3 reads CASSLGQGSDEQYF. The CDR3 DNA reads TGTGCCAGCAGCTTAGGGCAGGGGAGCGACGAGCAGTACTTC.

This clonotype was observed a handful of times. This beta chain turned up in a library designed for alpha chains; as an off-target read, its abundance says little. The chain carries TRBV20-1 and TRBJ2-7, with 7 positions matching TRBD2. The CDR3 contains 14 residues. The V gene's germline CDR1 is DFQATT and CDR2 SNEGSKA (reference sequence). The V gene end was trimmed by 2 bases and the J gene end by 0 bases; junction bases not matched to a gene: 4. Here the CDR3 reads CSARPSGTSYEQYF. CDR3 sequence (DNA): TGCAGTGCTAGACCCAGCGGGACCTCCTACGAGCAGTACTTC.

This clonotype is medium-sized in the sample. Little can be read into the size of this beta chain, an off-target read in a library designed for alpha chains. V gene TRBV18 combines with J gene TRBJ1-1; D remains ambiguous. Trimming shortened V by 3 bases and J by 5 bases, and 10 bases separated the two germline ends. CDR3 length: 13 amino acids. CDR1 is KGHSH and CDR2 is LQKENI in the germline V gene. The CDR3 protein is CASSPFGGTEAFF. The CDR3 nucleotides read TGTGCCAGCTCACCGTTTGGCGGGACTGAAGCTTTCTTT.

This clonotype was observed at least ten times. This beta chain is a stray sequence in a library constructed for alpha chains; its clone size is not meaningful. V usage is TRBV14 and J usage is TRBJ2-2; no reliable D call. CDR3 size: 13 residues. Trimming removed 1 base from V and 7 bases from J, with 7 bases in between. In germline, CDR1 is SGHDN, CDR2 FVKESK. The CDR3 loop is CASSQVYLGELFF. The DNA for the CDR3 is TGTGCCAGCAGCCAAGTTTACCTCGGGGAGCTGTTTTTT.

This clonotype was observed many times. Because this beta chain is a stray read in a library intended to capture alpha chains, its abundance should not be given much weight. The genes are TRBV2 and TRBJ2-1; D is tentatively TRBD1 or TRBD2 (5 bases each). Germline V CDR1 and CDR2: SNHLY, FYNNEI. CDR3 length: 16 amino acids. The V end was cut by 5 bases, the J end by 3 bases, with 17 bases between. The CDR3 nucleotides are TGTGCCAGCAGTTTCCCCCGGGACGGGGTCTACAATGAGCAGTTCTTC. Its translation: CASSFPRDGVYNEQFF. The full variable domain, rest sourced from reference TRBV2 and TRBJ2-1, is EPEVTQTPSHQVTQMGQEVILRCVPISNHLYFYWYRQILGQKVEFLVSFYNNEISEKSEIFDDQFSVERPDGSNFTLKIRSTKLEDSAMYFCASSFPRDGVYNEQFFGPGTRLTVL.

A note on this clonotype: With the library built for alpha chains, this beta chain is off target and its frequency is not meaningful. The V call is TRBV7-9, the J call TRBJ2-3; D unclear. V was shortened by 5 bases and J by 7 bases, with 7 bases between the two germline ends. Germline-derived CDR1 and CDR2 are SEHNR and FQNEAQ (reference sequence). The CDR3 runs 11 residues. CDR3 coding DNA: TGTGCCAGCAGCGCGGAGAATACGCAGTATTTT. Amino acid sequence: CASSAENTQYF.

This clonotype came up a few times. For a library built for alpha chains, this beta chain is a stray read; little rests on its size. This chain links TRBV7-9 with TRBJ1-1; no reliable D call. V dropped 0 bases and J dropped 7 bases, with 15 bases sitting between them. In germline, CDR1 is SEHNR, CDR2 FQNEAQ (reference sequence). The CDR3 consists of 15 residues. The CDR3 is CASSLAGHRTHEAFF. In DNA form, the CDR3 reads TGTGCCAGCAGCTTAGCAGGGCACCGCACTCATGAAGCTTTCTTT.

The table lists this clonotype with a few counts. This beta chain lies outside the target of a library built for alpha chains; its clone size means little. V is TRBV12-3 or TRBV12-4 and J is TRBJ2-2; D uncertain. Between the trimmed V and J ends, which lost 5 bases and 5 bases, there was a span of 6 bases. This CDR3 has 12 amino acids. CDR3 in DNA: TGTGCCAGCAGTACCGCGACCGGGGAGCTGTTTTTT. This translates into CASSTATGELFF.

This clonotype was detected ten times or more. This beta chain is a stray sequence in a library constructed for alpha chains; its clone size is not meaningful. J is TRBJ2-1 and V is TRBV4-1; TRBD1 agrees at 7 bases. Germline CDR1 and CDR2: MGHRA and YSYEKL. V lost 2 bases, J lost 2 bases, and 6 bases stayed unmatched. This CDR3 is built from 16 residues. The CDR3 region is CASSQFSGTAYNEQFF. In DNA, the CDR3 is TGCGCCAGCAGCCAATTCTCCGGGACAGCCTACAATGAGCAGTTCTTC.

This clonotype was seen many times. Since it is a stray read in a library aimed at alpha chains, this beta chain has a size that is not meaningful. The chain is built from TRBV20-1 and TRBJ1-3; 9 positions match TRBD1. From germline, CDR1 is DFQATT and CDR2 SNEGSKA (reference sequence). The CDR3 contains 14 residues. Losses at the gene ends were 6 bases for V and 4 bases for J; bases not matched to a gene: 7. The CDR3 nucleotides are TGCAGTGCCCCGGGACAGGGAGAAGGAAACACCATATATTTT. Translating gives CSAPGQGEGNTIYF.

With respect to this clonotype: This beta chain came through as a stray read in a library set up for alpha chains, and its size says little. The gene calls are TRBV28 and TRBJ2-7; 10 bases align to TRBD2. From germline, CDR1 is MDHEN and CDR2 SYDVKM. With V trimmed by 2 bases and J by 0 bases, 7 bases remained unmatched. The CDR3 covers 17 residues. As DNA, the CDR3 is TGTGCCAGCAGTTTACAACTAGCGGGGACGAGCTCCTACGAGCAGTACTTC. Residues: CASSLQLAGTSSYEQYF.

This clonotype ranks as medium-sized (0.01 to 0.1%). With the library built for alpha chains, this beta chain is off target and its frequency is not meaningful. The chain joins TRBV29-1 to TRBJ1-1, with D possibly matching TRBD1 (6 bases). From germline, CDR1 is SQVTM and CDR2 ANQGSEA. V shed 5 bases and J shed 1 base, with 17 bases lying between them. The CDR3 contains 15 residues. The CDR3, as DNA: TGCAGCGTTCAACATAATCCGGACAGGAACACTGAAGCTTTCTTT. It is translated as CSVQHNPDRNTEAFF.

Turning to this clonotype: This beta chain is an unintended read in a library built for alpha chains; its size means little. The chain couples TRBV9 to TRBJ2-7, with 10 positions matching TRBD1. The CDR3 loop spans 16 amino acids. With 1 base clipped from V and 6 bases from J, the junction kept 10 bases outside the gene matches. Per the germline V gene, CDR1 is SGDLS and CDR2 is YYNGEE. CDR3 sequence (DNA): TGTGCCAGCAGCGTAAGCGGGACAGGGGAATTGAGCGAGCAGTACTTC. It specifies CASSVSGTGELSEQYF.

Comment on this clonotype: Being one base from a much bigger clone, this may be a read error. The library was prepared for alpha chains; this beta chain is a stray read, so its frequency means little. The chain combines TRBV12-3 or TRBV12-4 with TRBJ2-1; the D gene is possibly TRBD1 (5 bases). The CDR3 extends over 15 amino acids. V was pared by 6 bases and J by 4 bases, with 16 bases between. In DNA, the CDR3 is TGTGCCAGCAGGCCCCGGCAGGGTGTGTACAATGAGCAGTTCTTC. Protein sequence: CASRPRQGVYNEQFF.

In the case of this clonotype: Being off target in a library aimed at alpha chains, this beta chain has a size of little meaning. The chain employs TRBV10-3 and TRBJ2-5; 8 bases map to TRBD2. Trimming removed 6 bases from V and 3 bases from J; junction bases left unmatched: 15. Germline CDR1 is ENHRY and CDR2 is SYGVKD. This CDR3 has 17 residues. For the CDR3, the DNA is TGTGCCATCAGGCCGGGACTAGGAACACAAGTAGAAGAGACCCAGTACTTC. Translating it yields CAIRPGLGTQVEETQYF.

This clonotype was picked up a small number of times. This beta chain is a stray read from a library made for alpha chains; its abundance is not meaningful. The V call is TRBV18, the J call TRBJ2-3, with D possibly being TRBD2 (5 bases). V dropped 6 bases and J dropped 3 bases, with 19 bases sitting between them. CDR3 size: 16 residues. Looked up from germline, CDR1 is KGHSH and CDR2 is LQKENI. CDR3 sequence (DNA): TGTGCCAGCTCGCACACCGAGGACTTCTATACAGATACGCAGTATTTT. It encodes CASSHTEDFYTDTQYF. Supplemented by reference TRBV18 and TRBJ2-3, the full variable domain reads NAGVMQNPRHLVRRRGQEARLRCSPMKGHSHVYWYRQLPEEGLKFMVYLQKENIIDESGMPKERFSAEFPKEGPSILRIQQVVRGDSAAYFCASSHTEDFYTDTQYFGPGTRLTVL.

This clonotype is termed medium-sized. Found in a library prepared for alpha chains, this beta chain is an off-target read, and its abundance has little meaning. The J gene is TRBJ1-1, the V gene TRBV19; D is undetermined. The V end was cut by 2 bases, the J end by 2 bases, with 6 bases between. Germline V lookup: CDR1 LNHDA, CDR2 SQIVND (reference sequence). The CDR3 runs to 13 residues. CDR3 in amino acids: CASSIFSNTEAFF. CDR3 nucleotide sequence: TGTGCCAGTAGTATATTTAGCAACACTGAAGCTTTCTTT.

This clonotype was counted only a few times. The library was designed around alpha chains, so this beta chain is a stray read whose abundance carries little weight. The CDR3 coding sequence is TGTGCCAGCAGCCTCCCTGGCTTCGAGCAGTACTTC. Its translation is CASSLPGFEQYF. This rearrangement joins TRBV3-1 to TRBJ2-7; D gene ambiguous. Trimming took 4 bases from V and 6 from J, leaving 10 bases between them. The CDR3 length is 12 residues. Germline V CDR1 and CDR2: LGHDT, YNNKEL (reference sequence).

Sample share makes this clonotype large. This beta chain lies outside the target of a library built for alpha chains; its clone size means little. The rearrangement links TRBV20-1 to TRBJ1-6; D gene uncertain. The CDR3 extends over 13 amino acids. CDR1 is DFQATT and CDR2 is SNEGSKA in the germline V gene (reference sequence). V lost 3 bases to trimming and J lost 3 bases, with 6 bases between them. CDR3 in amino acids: CSARPDYNSPLHF. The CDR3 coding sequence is TGCAGTGCTAGGCCTGACTATAATTCACCCCTCCACTTT.

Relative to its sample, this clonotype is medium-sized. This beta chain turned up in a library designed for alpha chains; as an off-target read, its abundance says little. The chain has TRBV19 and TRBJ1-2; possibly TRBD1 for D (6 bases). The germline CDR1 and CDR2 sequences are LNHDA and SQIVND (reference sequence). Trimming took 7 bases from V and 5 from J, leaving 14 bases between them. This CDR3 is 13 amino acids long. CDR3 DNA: TGTGCCAGTAAGAAGGGAGGGGGTTATGGCTACACCTTC. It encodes CASKKGGGYGYTF.

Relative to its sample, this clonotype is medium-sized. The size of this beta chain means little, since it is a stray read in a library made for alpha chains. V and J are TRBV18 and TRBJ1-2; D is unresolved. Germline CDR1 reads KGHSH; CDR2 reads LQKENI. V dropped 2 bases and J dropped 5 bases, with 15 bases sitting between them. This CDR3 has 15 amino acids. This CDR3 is CASSPFEGNFYGYTF. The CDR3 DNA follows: TGTGCCAGCTCACCATTTGAGGGTAACTTTTATGGCTACACCTTC.

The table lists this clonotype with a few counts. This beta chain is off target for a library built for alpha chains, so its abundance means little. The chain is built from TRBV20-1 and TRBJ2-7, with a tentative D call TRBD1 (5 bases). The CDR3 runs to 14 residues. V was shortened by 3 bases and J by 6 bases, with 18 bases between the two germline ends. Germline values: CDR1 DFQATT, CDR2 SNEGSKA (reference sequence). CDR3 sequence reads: CSARSPQGAREQYF. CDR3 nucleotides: TGCAGTGCTAGGAGTCCCCAGGGTGCCCGCGAGCAGTACTTC.

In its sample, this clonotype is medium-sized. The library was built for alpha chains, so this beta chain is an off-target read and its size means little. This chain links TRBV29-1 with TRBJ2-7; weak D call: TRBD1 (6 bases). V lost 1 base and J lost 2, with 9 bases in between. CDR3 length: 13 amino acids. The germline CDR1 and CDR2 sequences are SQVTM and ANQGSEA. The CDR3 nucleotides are TGCAGCGTTGAAGGCAGGGGCCCCTACGAGCAGTACTTC. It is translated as CSVEGRGPYEQYF.

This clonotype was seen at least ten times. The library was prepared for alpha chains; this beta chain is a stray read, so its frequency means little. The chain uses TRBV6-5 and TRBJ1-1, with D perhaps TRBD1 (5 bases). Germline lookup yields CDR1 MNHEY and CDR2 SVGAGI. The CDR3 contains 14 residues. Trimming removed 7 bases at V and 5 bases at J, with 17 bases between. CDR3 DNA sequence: TGTGCCAGCAACTGGGGGGTAGGAGTGACTGAAGCTTTCTTT. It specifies CASNWGVGVTEAFF.

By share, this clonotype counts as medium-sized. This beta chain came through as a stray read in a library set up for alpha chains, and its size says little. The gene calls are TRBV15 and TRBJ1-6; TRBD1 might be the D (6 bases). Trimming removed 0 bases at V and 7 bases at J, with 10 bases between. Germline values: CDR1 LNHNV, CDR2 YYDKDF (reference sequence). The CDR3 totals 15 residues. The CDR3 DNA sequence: TGTGCCACCAGCAGAGATAACAGGGTGAATTCACCCCTCCACTTT. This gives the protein CATSRDNRVNSPLHF.

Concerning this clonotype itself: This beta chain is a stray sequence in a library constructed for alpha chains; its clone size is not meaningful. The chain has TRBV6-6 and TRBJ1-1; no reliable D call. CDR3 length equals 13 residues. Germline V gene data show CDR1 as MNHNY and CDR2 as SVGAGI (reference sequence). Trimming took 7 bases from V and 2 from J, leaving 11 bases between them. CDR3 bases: TGTGCCAGCACCCCGAAGGGAAACACTGAAGCTTTCTTT. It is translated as CASTPKGNTEAFF.

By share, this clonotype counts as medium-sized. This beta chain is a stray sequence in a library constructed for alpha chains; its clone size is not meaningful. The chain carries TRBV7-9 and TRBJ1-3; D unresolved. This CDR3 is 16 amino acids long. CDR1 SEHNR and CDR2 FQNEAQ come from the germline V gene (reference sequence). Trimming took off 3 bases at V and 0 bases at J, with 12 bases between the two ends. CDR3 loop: CASSLNPQDSGNTIYF. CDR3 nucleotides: TGTGCCAGCAGCTTGAACCCCCAGGACTCTGGAAACACCATATATTTT.

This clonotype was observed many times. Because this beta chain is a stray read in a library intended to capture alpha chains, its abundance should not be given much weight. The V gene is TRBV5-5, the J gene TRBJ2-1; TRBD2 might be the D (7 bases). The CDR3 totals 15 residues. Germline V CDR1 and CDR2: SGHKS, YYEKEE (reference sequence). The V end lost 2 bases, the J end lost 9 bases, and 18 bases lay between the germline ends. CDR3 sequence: CASSFGPGEGSEQFF. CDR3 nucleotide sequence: TGTGCCAGCAGCTTTGGGCCAGGGGAGGGTAGTGAGCAGTTCTTC.

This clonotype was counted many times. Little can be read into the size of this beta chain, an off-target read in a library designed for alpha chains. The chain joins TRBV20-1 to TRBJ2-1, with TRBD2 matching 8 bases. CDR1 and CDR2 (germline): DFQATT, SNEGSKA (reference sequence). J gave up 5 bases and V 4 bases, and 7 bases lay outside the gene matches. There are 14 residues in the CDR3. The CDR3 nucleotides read TGCAGTGCTACTGTTCCCGGGAGGGACAATGAGCAGTTCTTC. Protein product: CSATVPGRDNEQFF.